Listed below are T cell receptor beta chains from one sample, sequenced in a study of shared clonotypes between healthy human individuals. TCRdb's table, derived via immunoSEQ multiplex PCR, lists solely in-frame clones and lacks some. The sample consists of roughly 2.1 million clones, approximately 94% of them appearing once. What was sequenced was naive CD8+ T cells from PBMCs. These receptors all come from a man aged 18 to 30 in good health. Some clones in this sample may be carry-over from other donors' samples. Both conserved end residues are part of each CDR3. Fields, in order: J gene, V gene, D gene, clone size, CDR3 DNA, CDR3 protein. The D gene is left open where the match is weak. The listing skips clone size in some rows; elsewhere it reads once, few, many or a size class.

J gene: TRBJ1-1; V gene: TRBV10-2; D gene: NA; clone size: NA; CDR3 DNA: TGCGCCACGGAAAGTGGGGCTATGAACACTGAAGCTTTCTTT; CDR3 protein: CATESGAMNTEAFF
J gene: TRBJ2-7; V gene: TRBV5-1; D gene: NA; clone size: NA; CDR3 DNA: TGCGCCAGCAGCCCTCTGCGGAGCTACGAGCAGTACTTC; CDR3 protein: CASSPLRSYEQYF
J gene: TRBJ1-2; V gene: TRBV14; D gene: NA; clone size: NA; CDR3 DNA: TGTGCCAGCAGCCAAGCACCGTATTGGGGCTACACCTTC; CDR3 protein: CASSQAPYWGYTF
J gene: TRBJ1-1; V gene: TRBV9; D gene: NA; clone size: few; CDR3 DNA: TGTGCCAGCAGCGTAGAGTTTGCAGGCACTGAAGCTTTCTTT; CDR3 protein: CASSVEFAGTEAFF
J gene: TRBJ2-5; V gene: TRBV7-6; D gene: NA; clone size: NA; CDR3 DNA: TGTGCCAATCAGACGGAGACGGGTGAGACCCAGTACTTC; CDR3 protein: CANQTETGETQYF
J gene: TRBJ2-3; V gene: TRBV7-9; D gene: NA; clone size: NA; CDR3 DNA: TGTGCCAGCAGCTTTACTCTAGATACGCAGTATTTT; CDR3 protein: CASSFTLDTQYF
J gene: TRBJ1-1; V gene: TRBV28; D gene: NA; clone size: NA; CDR3 DNA: TGTGCCAGCAGTTCCGGTGCGACCAACACTGAAGCTTTCTTT; CDR3 protein: CASSSGATNTEAFF
J gene: TRBJ2-1; V gene: TRBV7-6; D gene: NA; clone size: NA; CDR3 DNA: TGTGCCAGCAGCGCTCTAGGGGCCTACAATGAGCAGTTCTTC; CDR3 protein: CASSALGAYNEQFF
J gene: TRBJ2-5; V gene: TRBV10-2; D gene: TRBD2; clone size: NA; CDR3 DNA: TGCGCCAGCAGGGGGACTAGCGGGATGGGAGAGACCCAGTACTTC; CDR3 protein: CASRGTSGMGETQYF
J gene: TRBJ2-1; V gene: TRBV2; D gene: TRBD1; clone size: NA; CDR3 DNA: TGTGCCAGCAGTAACTCCCCCGGAGGGACAGGGCAGAGCTCCTACAATGAGCAGTTCTTC; CDR3 protein: CASSNSPGGTGQSSYNEQFF
J gene: TRBJ1-4; V gene: TRBV19; D gene: NA; clone size: NA; CDR3 DNA: TGTGCCAGTAGTATTGGGGAGGCAACTAATGAAAAACTGTTTTTT; CDR3 protein: CASSIGEATNEKLFF
J gene: TRBJ2-7; V gene: TRBV28; D gene: NA; clone size: NA; CDR3 DNA: TGTGCCAGCAGTCATCTTTGGGAGAGCGACAGCTCCTACGAGCAGTACTTC; CDR3 protein: CASSHLWESDSSYEQYF
J gene: TRBJ2-5; V gene: TRBV5-6; D gene: TRBD1; clone size: NA; CDR3 DNA: TGTGCCAGCAGCAAAGGACAGGGAATACAAGAGACCCAGTACTTC; CDR3 protein: CASSKGQGIQETQYF
J gene: TRBJ1-1; V gene: TRBV6-5; D gene: NA; clone size: NA; CDR3 DNA: TGTGCCAGCAGTTACTCCCCCCAGGGTTTCGGCACTGAAGCTTTCTTT; CDR3 protein: CASSYSPQGFGTEAFF
J gene: TRBJ2-2; V gene: TRBV4-3; D gene: NA; clone size: NA; CDR3 DNA: TGCGCCAGCAGCCAAGATCTGGCGAAGCGAGGCACCGGGGAGCTGTTTTTT; CDR3 protein: CASSQDLAKRGTGELFF
J gene: TRBJ2-7; V gene: TRBV28; D gene: NA; clone size: NA; CDR3 DNA: TGTGCCAGCAGTTCCTTACCGGGACACGCACCGACCGGTCCCTACGAGCAGTACTTC; CDR3 protein: CASSSLPGHAPTGPYEQYF
J gene: TRBJ2-7; V gene: TRBV11-2; D gene: TRBD2; clone size: NA; CDR3 DNA: TGTGCCAGCAGCTTAGTGAGCGGGGCCTCCTACGAGCAGTACTTC; CDR3 protein: CASSLVSGASYEQYF
J gene: TRBJ1-1; V gene: TRBV5-4; D gene: NA; clone size: NA; CDR3 DNA: TGTGCCAGCAGCTCCCCACAGGTGGGCCCTGAAGCTTTCTTT; CDR3 protein: CASSSPQVGPEAFF
J gene: TRBJ1-2; V gene: TRBV28; D gene: NA; clone size: NA; CDR3 DNA: TGTGCCAGCAGTAAACACGTCAACTATGGCTACACCTTC; CDR3 protein: CASSKHVNYGYTF
J gene: TRBJ2-7; V gene: TRBV5-1; D gene: TRBD1; clone size: NA; CDR3 DNA: TGCGCCAGCAGCTTGATGTTCGGGACAGTCTACGAGCAGTACTTC; CDR3 protein: CASSLMFGTVYEQYF
J gene: TRBJ2-2; V gene: TRBV30; D gene: TRBD1; clone size: NA; CDR3 DNA: TGTGCCTCCCGACAGGGAAGCGCCGGGGAGCTGTTTTTT; CDR3 protein: CASRQGSAGELFF
J gene: TRBJ2-3; V gene: TRBV29-1; D gene: NA; clone size: NA; CDR3 DNA: TGCAGCGTTGACCGGTCTAGCACAGATACGCAGTATTTT; CDR3 protein: CSVDRSSTDTQYF
J gene: TRBJ2-7; V gene: TRBV28; D gene: TRBD1; clone size: NA; CDR3 DNA: TGTGCCAGCAGTAGGGAGTCAGGGGGCTGGGAGCAGTACTTC; CDR3 protein: CASSRESGGWEQYF
J gene: TRBJ2-5; V gene: TRBV29-1; D gene: NA; clone size: once; CDR3 DNA: TGCAGCATTCACGGGGACCAAGAGACCCAGTACTTC; CDR3 protein: CSIHGDQETQYF
J gene: TRBJ2-7; V gene: TRBV27; D gene: NA; clone size: NA; CDR3 DNA: TGTGCCAGCAGTTTTTTCGAGTCCTACGAGCAGTACTTC; CDR3 protein: CASSFFESYEQYF
J gene: TRBJ1-1; V gene: TRBV6-5; D gene: NA; clone size: NA; CDR3 DNA: TGTGCCAGCACCGAAACAGGACTAATGAACACTGAAGCTTTCTTT; CDR3 protein: CASTETGLMNTEAFF
J gene: TRBJ2-1; V gene: TRBV10-3; D gene: NA; clone size: NA; CDR3 DNA: TGTGCCACCGTCCCGTCGGGTCAGAATTACAATGAGCAGTTCTTC; CDR3 protein: CATVPSGQNYNEQFF
J gene: TRBJ1-6; V gene: TRBV11-2; D gene: NA; clone size: once; CDR3 DNA: TGTGCCAGCAGCTTAGCACCCACAGGGTACGGTTCACCCCTCCACTTT; CDR3 protein: CASSLAPTGYGSPLHF
J gene: TRBJ2-7; V gene: TRBV29-1; D gene: NA; clone size: NA; CDR3 DNA: TGCAGCGTTGAAGATCGGGGCAGGGCGGTCAACGAGCAGTACTTC; CDR3 protein: CSVEDRGRAVNEQYF
J gene: TRBJ2-2; V gene: TRBV7-9; D gene: TRBD1; clone size: NA; CDR3 DNA: TGTGCCACTGAGGGGACAGGACTCACCGGGGAGCTGTTTTTT; CDR3 protein: CATEGTGLTGELFF
J gene: TRBJ1-2; V gene: TRBV6-5; D gene: TRBD1; clone size: NA; CDR3 DNA: TGTGCCAGCAGCCCAGACAGGGGAGGAGGCGGCTACACCTTC; CDR3 protein: CASSPDRGGGGYTF
J gene: TRBJ2-2; V gene: TRBV19; D gene: NA; clone size: NA; CDR3 DNA: TGTGCCAGTAGCCCCTCGGTCGTCGGGGAGCTGTTTTTT; CDR3 protein: CASSPSVVGELFF
J gene: TRBJ2-4; V gene: TRBV4-3; D gene: TRBD1; clone size: NA; CDR3 DNA: TGCGCCAGCAGCCAAGCAACAGACAGGGAGGCCAAAAACATTCAGTACTTC; CDR3 protein: CASSQATDREAKNIQYF
J gene: TRBJ2-7; V gene: TRBV7-9; D gene: NA; clone size: NA; CDR3 DNA: TGTGCCAGCAGCTCGGGTCTAAACAACTACGAGCAGTACTTC; CDR3 protein: CASSSGLNNYEQYF
J gene: TRBJ2-7; V gene: TRBV6-6; D gene: NA; clone size: NA; CDR3 DNA: TGTGCCAGCAGTTACTCTCTGTCCTACGAGCAGTACTTC; CDR3 protein: CASSYSLSYEQYF
J gene: TRBJ2-5; V gene: TRBV7-3; D gene: NA; clone size: NA; CDR3 DNA: TGTGCCAGCAGCTCTCCAGGGGAGACCCAGTACTTC; CDR3 protein: CASSSPGETQYF
J gene: TRBJ1-2; V gene: TRBV10-3; D gene: TRBD1; clone size: NA; CDR3 DNA: TGTGCCACCGGCTGGTTGGGGCAGGGGGTTAACTATGGCTACACCTTC; CDR3 protein: CATGWLGQGVNYGYTF
J gene: TRBJ2-1; V gene: TRBV7-6; D gene: NA; clone size: NA; CDR3 DNA: TGTGCCAGCAGCTTAACGCGCGAGATCTACAATGAGCAGTTCTTC; CDR3 protein: CASSLTREIYNEQFF
J gene: TRBJ2-1; V gene: TRBV6-5; D gene: TRBD2; clone size: NA; CDR3 DNA: TGTGCCAGCAGCGGGACTAGCCCCTACAATGAGCAGTTCTTC; CDR3 protein: CASSGTSPYNEQFF
J gene: TRBJ1-1; V gene: TRBV11-2; D gene: NA; clone size: few; CDR3 DNA: TGTGCCAGCTATCGACAGGAGGCGGACACTGAAGCTTTCTTT; CDR3 protein: CASYRQEADTEAFF